This T cell receptor beta chain originates from a study of blood T cell repertoires in COVID-19. About the research overall: T cells, B-cell-depleted T cells, or PBMCs provided the cDNA or gDNA that served as material.

In the source study's methods: Amplifying reference gene primers gave estimates of nucleated cell counts. The assay was immunoSEQ multiplex PCR, and TCRdb's table has in-frame clones only and misses some. That table furnishes V, J and clone size, whereas the DNA furnished D and trimming. Seen here are 200,000 to 250,000 clones, approximately 86% observed once, and the top ten hold approximately 1.6%. Residents of around 24 US areas, aged roughly 18 to 89 years, made up the participants. Two consecutive negative NP/OP PCR tests, clearance, or resolved symptoms defined Cohort 3 recovery. Trimming took off 5 bases at V and 9 bases at J, with 17 bases between the two ends. The length of the CDR3 is 14 residues. Germline V gene data show CDR1 as MNHEY and CDR2 as SVGEGT. This clone was counted many times.

The gene calls are TRBV6-2 or TRBV6-3 and TRBJ1-5; a possible D gene is TRBD1 (5 bases). This TCR came from a woman in her fifties or sixties who had recovered from COVID-19. Sequencing input: PBMCs or T cells enriched from blood (not recorded which). The chain's CDR3 is CASSKGLEGSPQHF. CDR3 coding DNA: TGTGCCAGCAGTAAGGGACTCGAGGGTTCGCCCCAGCATTTT.